The source of this T cell receptor (beta chain) is a study of PD-1 blockade in mismatch repair-deficient tumors. Concerning this clone itself: The antigen is unknown.

Findings and limits, study-wide: Tumor-resident clones, often undetectable pretreatment in blood, expanded then contracted after pembrolizumab.

PCR or immunohistochemistry showed mismatch repair deficiency in every enrolled patient. The CDR3 has 11 amino acids. Germline CDR1 is SGHRS and CDR2 is YFSETQ. Trimming removed 4 bases from V and 5 bases from J, with 4 bases in between. Assay used: immunoSEQ multiplex PCR; TCRdb lists only in-frame clones, some missing. The repertoire holds about 79,000 clones, with 80% to 90% as singletons. This clonotype was obtained from an adult with mismatch repair-deficient cancer. The rearrangement joins TRBV5-1 to TRBJ2-1; D is unresolved. The sequences come from peripheral blood, collected 44 weeks after starting pembrolizumab. The CDR3 DNA sequence: TGCGCCAGCAGCCGGGACAATGAGCAGTTCTTC. This codes for CASSRDNEQFF.